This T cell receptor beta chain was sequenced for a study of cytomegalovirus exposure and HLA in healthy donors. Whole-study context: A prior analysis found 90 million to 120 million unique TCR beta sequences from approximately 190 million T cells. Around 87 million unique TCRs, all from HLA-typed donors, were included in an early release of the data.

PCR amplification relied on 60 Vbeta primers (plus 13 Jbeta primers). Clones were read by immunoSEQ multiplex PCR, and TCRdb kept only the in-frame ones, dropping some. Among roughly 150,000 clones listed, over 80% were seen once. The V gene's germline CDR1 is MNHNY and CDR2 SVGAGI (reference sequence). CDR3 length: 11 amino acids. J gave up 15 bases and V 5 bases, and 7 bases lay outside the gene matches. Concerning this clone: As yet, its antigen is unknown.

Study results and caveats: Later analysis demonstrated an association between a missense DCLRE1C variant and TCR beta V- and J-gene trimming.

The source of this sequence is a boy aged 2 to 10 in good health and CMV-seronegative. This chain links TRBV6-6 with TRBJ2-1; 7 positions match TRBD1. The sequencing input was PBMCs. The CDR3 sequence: CASSTTGDRFF. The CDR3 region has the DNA TGTGCCAGCAGTACCACAGGGGATCGGTTCTTC.